This T cell receptor beta chain is from a study of T-cell memory formation after mild COVID-19. About the research overall: Largely donor-specific TCR clusters were found.

Trimming left V 0 bases short and J 5 bases short, with 9 bases between. The CDR3 is 13 residues long. From germline, CDR1 is SGHRS and CDR2 YFSETQ. Regarding the study as a whole: CD4+ contracting clones were found mainly in CM and EM, and CD8+ ones in EMRA. Clones contracting across day 15 to 85 had a balanced CD4/CD8 profile; later expanding clones leaned CD4+.

In its sample, this clonotype was seen a few times. What it recognizes is unknown. Libraries for TCRalpha and TCRbeta carried sample barcodes and unique molecular identifiers via 5'RACE. MiXCR, applied by TCRdb to the 5' RACE reads, yields one record per CDR3 protein. The sample gives around 440,000 distinct CDR3 sequences, around a sixth of which show up once; over 9% is in the top ten. The receptor was isolated from an adult woman who had mild COVID-19 (a few samples of this study predate the infection). Cell type and time point are not known. The rearrangement links TRBV5-1 to TRBJ2-7, with TRBD2 as a possible D gene (6 bases). Sequencing input: PBMCs or a T cell subset sorted from them (not recorded which). CDR3 loop: CASSLAWGDEQYF. In DNA, the CDR3 is TGCGCCAGCAGCTTGGCCTGGGGGGACGAGCAGTACTTC.